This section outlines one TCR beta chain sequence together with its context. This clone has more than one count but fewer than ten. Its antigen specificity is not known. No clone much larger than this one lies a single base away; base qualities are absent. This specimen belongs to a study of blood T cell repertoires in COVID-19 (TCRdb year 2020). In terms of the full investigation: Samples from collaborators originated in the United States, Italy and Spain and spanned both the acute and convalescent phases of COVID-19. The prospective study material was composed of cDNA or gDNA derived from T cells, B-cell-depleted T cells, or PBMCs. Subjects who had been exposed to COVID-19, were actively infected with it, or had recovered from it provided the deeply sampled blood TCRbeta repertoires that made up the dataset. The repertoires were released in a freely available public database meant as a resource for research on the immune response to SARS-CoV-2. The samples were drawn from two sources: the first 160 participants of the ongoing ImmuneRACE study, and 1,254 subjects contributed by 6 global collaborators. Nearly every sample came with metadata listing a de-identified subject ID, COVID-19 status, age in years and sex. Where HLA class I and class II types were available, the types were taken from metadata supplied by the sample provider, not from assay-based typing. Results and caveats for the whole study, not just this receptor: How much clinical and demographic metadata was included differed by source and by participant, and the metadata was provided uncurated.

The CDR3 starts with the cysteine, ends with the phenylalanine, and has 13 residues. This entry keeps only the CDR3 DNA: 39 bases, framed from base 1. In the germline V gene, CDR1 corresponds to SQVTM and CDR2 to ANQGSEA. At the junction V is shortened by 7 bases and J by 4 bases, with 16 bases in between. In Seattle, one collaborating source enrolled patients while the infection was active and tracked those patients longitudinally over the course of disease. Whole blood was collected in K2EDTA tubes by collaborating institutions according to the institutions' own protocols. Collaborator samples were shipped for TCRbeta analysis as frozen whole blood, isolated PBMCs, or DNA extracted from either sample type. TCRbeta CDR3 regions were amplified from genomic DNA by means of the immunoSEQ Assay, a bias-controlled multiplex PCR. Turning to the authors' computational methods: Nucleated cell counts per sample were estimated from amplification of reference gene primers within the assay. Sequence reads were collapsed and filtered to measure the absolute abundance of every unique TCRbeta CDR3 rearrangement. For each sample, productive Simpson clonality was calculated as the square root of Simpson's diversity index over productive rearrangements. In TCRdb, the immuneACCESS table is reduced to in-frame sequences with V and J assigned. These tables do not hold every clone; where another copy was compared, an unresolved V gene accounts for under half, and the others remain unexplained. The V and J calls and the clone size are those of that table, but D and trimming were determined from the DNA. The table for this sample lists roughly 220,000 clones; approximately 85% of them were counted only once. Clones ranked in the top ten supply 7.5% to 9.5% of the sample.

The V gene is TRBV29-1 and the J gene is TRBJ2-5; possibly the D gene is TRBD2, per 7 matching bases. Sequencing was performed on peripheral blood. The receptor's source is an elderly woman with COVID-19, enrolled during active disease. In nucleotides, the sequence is TGCAGCGGGACCCTAGGGGGGGGAGAGACCCAGTACTTC. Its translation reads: CSGTLGGGETQYF.